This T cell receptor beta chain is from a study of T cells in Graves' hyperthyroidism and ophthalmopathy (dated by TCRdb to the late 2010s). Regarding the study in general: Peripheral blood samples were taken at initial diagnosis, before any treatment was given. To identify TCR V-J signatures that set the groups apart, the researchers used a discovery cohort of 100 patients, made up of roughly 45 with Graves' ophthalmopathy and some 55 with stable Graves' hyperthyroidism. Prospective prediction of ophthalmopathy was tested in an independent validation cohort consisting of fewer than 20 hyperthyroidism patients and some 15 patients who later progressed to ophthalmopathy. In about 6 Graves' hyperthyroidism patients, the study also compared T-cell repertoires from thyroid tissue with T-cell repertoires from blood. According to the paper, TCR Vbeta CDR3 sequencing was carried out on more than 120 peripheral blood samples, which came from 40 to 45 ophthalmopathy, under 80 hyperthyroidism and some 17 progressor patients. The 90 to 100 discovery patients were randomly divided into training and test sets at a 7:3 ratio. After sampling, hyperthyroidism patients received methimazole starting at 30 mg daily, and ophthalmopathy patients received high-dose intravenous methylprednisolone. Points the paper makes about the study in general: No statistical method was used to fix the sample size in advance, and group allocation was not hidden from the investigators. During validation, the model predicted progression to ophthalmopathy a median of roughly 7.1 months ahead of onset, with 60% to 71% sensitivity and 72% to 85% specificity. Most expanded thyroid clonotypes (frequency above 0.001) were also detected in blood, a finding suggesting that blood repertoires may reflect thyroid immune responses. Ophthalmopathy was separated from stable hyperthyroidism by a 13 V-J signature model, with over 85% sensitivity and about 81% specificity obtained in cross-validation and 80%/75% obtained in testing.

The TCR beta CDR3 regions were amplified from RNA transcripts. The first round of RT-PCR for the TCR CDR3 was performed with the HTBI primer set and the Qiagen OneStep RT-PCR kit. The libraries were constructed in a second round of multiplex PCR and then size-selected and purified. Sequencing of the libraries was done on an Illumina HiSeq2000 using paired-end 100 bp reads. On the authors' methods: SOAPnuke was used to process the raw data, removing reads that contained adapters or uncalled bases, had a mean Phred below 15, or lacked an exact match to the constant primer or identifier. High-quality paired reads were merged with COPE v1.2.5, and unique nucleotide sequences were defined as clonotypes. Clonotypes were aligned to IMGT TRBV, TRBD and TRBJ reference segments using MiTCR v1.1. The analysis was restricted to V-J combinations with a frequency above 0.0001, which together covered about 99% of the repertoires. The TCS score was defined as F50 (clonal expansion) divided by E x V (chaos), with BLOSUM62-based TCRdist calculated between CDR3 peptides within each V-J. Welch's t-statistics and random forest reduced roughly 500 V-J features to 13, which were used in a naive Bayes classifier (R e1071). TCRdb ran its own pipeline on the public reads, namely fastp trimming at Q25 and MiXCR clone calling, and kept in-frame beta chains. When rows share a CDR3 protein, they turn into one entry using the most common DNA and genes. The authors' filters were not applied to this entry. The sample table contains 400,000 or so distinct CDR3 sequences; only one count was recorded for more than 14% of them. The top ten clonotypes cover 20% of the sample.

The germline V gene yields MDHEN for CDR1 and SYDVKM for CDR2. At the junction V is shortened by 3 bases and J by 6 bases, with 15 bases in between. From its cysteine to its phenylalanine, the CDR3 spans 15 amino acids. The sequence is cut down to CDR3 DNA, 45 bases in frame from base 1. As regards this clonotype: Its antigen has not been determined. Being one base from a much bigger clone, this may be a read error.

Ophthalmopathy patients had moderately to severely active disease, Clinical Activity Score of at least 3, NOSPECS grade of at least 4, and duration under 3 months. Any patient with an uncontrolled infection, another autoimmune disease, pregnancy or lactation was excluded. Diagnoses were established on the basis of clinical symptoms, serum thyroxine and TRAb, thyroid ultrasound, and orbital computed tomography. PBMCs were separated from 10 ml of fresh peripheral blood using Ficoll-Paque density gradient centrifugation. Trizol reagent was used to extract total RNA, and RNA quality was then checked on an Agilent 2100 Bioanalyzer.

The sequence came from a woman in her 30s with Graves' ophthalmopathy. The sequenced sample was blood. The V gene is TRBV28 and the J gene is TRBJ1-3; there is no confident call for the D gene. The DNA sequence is TGTGCCAGCAGTTTCGTGGGAATCTGGACAAACACCATATATTTT. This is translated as CASSFVGIWTNTIYF.